This TCR beta chain stems from a study of PD-1 blockade in classical Hodgkin lymphoma. Study findings and constraints: Patients who began taking nivolumab under 1 year after ASCT were left out. The study reported lower baseline TCR diversity in newly diagnosed patients than in healthy donors. Baseline diversity was lower in partial responders and progressors than complete responders. CD4+ TCR diversity climbed significantly by C4D1, unlike CD8+ TCR diversity.

All the patients suffered relapse after autologous stem cell transplantation, and brentuximab vedotin exposure differed. About this clone: Its specificity is unknown.

Repertoires were generated with immunoSEQ multiplex PCR, while TCRdb's copy carries only in-frame clones and drops some. This repertoire shows 55,000 to 80,000 clones, under 95% found once; its top ten account for 6.5% to 8%. The source is a human donor with classical Hodgkin lymphoma. Material: peripheral blood mononuclear cells (PBMCs), obtained at baseline.

This chain's CDR3 is CAIRGTGPNQPQHF. CDR3 coding DNA: TGTGCCATCAGGGGGACAGGGCCCAATCAGCCCCAGCATTTT. The chain employs TRBV10-3 and TRBJ1-5; TRBD1 matches 9 bases. V lost 6 bases, J lost 3 bases, and 3 bases stayed unmatched. CDR3 size: 14 residues. Per germline, CDR1 ENHRY and CDR2 SYGVKD.